This T cell receptor (beta chain) was documented in a study of cytomegalovirus exposure and HLA in healthy donors. Study-level results: CMV antigen specificity was confirmed in vitro for three CMV-associated chains. The finding came from a later analysis; first-cohort TCR clusters tended to co-occur in the approximately 120 validation repertoires. Researchers catalogued roughly 150 TCR beta chains as cytomegalovirus-associated.

Separate from the roughly 700-subject first cohort, the roughly 130-subject validation cohort was the one that the donors belonged to. Profiled with immunoSEQ multiplex PCR; TCRdb holds only in-frame clones, not every one. The profile shows about 55,000 clones, around 90% of them singletons. V gave up 3 bases and J gave up 4 bases, with 18 bases separating them. CDR1 and CDR2 (germline): MDHEN, SYDVKM. The length of the CDR3 is 16 residues. This clone was recorded once. Its specificity is not known. This chain joins TRBV28 and TRBJ1-2; D may be TRBD1 (5 bases). This sequence was found in a man in his late teens or twenties in good health and CMV-seronegative. The sequenced material came from PBMCs. CDR3 in amino acids: CASSFSRGGGVYGYTF. The CDR3 bases are TGTGCCAGCAGTTTCTCTAGGGGTGGGGGGGTCTATGGCTACACCTTC.